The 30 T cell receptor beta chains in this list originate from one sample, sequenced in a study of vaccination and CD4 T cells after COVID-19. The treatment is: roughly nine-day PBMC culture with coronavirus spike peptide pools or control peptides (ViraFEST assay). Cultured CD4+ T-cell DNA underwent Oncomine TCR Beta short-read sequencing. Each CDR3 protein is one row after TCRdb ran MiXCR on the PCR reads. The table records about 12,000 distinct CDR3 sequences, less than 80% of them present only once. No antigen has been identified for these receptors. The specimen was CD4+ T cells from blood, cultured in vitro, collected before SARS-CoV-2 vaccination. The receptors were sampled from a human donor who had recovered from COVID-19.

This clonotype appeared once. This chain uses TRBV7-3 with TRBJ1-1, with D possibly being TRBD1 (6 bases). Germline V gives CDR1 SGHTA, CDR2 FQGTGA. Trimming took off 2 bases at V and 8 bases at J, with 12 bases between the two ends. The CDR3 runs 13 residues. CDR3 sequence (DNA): TGTGCCAGCAGCTTATTGGGGGCAGGGGAAGCTTTCTTT. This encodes CASSLLGAGEAFF.

CDR3 amino acids: CASSAGLTGVGTEAFF. As DNA, the CDR3 is TGTGCCAGCTCAGCCGGACTGACAGGGGTGGGCACTGAAGCTTTCTTT. The chain has TRBV18 and TRBJ1-1; 8 positions match TRBD1. CDR3 length: 16 amino acids. From germline, CDR1 is KGHSH and CDR2 LQKENI. The V gene end was trimmed by 5 bases and the J gene end by 4 bases; junction bases not matched to a gene: 12.

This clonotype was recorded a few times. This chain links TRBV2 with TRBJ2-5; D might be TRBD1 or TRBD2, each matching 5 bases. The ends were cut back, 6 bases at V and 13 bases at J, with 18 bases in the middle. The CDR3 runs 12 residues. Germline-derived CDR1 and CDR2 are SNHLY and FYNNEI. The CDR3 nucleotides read TGTGCCAGCAGCGGGGACCTCACTACTGGGTACTTC. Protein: CASSGDLTTGYF.

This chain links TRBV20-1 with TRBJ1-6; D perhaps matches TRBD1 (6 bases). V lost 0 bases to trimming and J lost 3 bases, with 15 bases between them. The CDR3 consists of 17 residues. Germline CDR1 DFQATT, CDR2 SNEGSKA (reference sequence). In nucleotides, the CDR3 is TGCAGTGCTAGAGATATGAACAGGGAAGACTATAATTCACCCCTCCACTTT. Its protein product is CSARDMNREDYNSPLHF.

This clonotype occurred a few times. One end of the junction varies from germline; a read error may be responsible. CDR3: CSASGPFARGSTDTQYF. The CDR3 nucleotides are TGCAGTGCTAGTGGACCCTTTGCGCGGGGAAGCACGGATACGCAGTATTTT. V and J are TRBV20-1 and TRBJ2-3, with D possibly TRBD2 on 6 matching bases. The germline gives CDR1 DFQATT, CDR2 SNEGSKA (reference sequence). This CDR3 spans 17 amino acids.

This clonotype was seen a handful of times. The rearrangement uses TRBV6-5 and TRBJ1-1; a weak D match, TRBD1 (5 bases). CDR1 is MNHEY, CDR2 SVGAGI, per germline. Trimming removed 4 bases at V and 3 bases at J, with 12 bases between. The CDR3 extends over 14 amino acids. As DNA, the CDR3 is TGTGCCAGCAGTTGGATCGGGGGGGACACTGAAGCTTTCTTT. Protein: CASSWIGGDTEAFF.

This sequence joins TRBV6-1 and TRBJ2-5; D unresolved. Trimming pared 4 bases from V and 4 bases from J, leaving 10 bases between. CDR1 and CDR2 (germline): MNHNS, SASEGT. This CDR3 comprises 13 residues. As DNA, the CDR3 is TGTGCCAGCAGTGGTGGGGTTCGAGAGACCCAGTACTTC. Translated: CASSGGVRETQYF.

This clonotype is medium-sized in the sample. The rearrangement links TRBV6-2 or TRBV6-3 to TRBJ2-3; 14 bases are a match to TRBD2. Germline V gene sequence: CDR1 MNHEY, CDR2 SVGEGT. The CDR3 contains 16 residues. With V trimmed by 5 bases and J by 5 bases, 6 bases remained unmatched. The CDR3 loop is CASSNGLAGGGDTQYF. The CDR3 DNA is TGTGCCAGCAGTAACGGACTAGCGGGAGGAGGAGATACGCAGTATTTT.

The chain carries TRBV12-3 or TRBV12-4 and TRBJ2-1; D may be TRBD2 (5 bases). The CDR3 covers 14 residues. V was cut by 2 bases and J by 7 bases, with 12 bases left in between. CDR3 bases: TGTGCCAGCAGTTTACTGGGAGTTGTAAATGAGCAGTTCTTC. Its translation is CASSLLGVVNEQFF.

The CDR3 here is CASSYSGAQETQYF. CDR3 DNA sequence: TGTGCCAGCAGTTATAGCGGAGCCCAAGAGACCCAGTACTTC. The V and J genes are TRBV7-9 and TRBJ2-5; possible D gene TRBD2, 6 bases. CDR3 length equals 14 residues. In germline, CDR1 is SEHNR, CDR2 FQNEAQ (reference sequence). V was pared by 6 bases and J by 1 base, with 12 bases between. Together with reference TRBV7-9 and TRBJ2-5, the CDR3 gives the full variable domain: DTGVSQNPRHKITKRGQNVTFRCDPISEHNRLYWYRQTLGQGPEFLTYFQNEAQLEKSRLLSDRFSAERPKGSFSTLEIQRTEQGDSAMYLCASSYSGAQETQYFGPGTRLLVL.

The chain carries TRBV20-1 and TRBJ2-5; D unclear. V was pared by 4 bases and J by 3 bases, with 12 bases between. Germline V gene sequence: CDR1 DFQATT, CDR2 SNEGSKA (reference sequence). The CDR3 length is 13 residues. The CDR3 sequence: CSAIWAEKETQYF. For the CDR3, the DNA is TGCAGTGCTATTTGGGCAGAAAAAGAGACCCAGTACTTC.

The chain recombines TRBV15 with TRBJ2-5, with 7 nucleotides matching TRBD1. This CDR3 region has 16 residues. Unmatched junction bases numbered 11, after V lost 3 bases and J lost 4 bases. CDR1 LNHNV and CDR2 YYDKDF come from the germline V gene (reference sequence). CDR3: CATSRPGTERLETQYF. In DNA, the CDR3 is TGTGCCACCAGCAGGCCCGGGACAGAGAGGCTAGAGACCCAGTACTTC.

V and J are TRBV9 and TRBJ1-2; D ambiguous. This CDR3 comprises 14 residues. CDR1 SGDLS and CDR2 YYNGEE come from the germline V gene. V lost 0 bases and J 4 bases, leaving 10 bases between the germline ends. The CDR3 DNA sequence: TGTGCCAGCAGCGTAGATTCTAGTTTCTATGGCTACACCTTC. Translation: CASSVDSSFYGYTF. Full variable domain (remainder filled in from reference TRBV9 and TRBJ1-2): DSGVTQTPKHLITATGQRVTLRCSPRSGDLSVYWYQQSLDQGLQFLIQYYNGEERAKGNILERFSAQQFPDLHSELNLSSLELGDSALYFCASSVDSSFYGYTFGSGTRLTVV.

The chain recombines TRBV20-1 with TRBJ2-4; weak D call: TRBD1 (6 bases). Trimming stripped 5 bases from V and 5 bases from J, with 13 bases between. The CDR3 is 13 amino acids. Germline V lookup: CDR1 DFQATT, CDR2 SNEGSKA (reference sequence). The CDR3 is CSACRGIENIQYF. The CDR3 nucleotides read TGCAGTGCTTGCAGGGGAATTGAAAACATTCAGTACTTC.

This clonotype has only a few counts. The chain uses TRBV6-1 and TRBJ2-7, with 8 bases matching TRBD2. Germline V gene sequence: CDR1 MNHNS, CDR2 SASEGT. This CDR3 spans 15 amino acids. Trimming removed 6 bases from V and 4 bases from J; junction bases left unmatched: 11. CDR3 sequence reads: CASSPETGGSYEQYF. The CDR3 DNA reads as TGTGCCAGCAGCCCCGAGACGGGAGGGAGTTACGAGCAGTACTTC.

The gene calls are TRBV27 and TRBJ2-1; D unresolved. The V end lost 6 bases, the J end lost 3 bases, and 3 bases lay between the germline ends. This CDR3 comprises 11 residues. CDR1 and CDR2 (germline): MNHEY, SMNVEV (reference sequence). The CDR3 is CASRGYNEQFF. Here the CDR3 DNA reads TGTGCCAGCAGAGGCTACAATGAGCAGTTCTTC.

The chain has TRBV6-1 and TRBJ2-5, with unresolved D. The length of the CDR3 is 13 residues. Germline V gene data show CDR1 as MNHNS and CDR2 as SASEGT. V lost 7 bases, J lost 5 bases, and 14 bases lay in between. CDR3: CASKAAAVETQYF. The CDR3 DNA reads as TGTGCCAGCAAGGCGGCAGCTGTGGAGACCCAGTACTTC.

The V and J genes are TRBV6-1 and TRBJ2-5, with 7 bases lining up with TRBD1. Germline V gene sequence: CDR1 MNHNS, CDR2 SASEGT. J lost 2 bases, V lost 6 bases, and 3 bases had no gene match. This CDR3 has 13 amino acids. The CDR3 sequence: CASRWDRQETQYF. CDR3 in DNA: TGTGCCAGCAGGTGGGACAGACAAGAGACCCAGTACTTC.

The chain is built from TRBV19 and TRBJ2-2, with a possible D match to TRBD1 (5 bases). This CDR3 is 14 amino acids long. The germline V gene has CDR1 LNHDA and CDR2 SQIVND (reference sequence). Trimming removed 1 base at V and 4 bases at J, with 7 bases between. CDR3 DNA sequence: TGTGCCAGTAGTATAGGCCAGGGCACCGGGGAGCTGTTTTTT. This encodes CASSIGQGTGELFF.

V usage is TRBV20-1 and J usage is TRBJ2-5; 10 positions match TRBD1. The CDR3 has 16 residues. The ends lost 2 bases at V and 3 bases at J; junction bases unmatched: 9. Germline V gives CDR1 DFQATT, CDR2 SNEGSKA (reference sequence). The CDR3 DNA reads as TGCAGTGCTAGAAAGGGGTGGGGGACAGGGGAAGAGACCCAGTACTTC. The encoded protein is CSARKGWGTGEETQYF.

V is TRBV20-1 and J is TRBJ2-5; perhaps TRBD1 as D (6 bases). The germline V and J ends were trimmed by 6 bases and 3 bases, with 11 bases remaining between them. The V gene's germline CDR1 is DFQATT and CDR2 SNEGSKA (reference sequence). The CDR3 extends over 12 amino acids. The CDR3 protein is CSAPGQKETQYF. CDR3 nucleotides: TGCAGTGCACCTGGACAGAAAGAGACCCAGTACTTC.

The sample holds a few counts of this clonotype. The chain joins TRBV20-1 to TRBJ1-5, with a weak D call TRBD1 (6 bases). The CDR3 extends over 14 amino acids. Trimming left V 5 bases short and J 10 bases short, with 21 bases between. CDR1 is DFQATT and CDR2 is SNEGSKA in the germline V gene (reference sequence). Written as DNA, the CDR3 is TGCAGTGCTTACCGGACAGATAGAATCAGCCCCCAGCATTTT. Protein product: CSAYRTDRISPQHF.

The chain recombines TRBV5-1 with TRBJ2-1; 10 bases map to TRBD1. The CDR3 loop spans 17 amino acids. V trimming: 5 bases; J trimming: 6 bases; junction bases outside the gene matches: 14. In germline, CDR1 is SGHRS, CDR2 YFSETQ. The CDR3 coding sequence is TGCGCCAGCAGACAAATTCCGGGACAGGGGACGGTCAATGAGCAGTTCTTC. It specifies CASRQIPGQGTVNEQFF.

For the CDR3, the DNA is TGTGCCAGCAGCCCAAAGCGGGATGTGGGTGGCTACACCTTC. Translation gives CASSPKRDVGGYTF. This chain uses TRBV7-2 with TRBJ1-2; D uncertain. The CDR3 contains 14 residues. The germline gives CDR1 SGHTA, CDR2 FQGNSA. V was shortened by 5 bases and J by 7 bases, with 17 bases between the two germline ends.

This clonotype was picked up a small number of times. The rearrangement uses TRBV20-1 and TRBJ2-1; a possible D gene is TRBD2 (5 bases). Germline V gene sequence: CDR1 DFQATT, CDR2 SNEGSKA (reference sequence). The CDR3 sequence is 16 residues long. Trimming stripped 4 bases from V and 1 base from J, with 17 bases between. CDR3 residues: CSAKGRSGGSYNEQFF. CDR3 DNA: TGCAGTGCTAAAGGTCGTTCCGGCGGGTCCTACAATGAGCAGTTCTTC.

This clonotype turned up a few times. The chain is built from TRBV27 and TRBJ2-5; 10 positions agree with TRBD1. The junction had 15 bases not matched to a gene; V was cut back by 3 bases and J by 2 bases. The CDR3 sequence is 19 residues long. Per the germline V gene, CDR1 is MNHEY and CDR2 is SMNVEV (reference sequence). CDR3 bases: TGTGCCAGCAGTTTTTGGTCGGGACAGGGGACTCTATTACAAGAGACCCAGTACTTC. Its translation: CASSFWSGQGTLLQETQYF.

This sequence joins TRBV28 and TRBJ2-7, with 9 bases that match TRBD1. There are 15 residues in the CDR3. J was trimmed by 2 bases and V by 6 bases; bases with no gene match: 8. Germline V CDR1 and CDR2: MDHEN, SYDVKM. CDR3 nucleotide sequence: TGTGCCAGCAGGGCTAGACAGGGGGGTACCTACGAGCAGTACTTC. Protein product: CASRARQGGTYEQYF.

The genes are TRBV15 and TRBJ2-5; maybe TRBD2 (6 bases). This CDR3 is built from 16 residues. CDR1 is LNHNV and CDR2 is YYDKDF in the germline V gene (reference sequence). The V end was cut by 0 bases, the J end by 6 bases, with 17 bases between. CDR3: CATSREEGYSEKTQYF. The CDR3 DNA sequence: TGTGCCACCAGCAGAGAGGAGGGGTATAGCGAAAAGACCCAGTACTTC.

CDR3 loop: CASSSSGLQNIQYF. The CDR3 DNA follows: TGTGCCAGCAGTTCTTCCGGGCTGCAAAACATTCAGTACTTC. The chain carries TRBV2 and TRBJ2-4; D unresolved. The CDR3 spans 14 residues. Deletions cut 5 bases from V and 5 bases from J, with 13 bases between. Germline V gene lookup returns CDR1 SNHLY and CDR2 FYNNEI.

The CDR3 is CSARWGTGLDTQYF. The CDR3 DNA follows: TGCAGTGCTAGATGGGGGACAGGGCTGGATACGCAGTATTTT. The chain recombines TRBV20-1 with TRBJ2-3; 9 bases line up with TRBD1. The V segment lost 2 bases and the J segment 6 bases; nucleotides outside the gene matches: 6. The CDR3 is 14 amino acids. The V gene's germline CDR1 is DFQATT and CDR2 SNEGSKA (reference sequence).